This TCR beta chain comes out of a study of yellow fever vaccine responses in identical twins. CDR1 is LGHNA and CDR2 is YNFKEQ in the germline V gene. The CDR3 has 15 residues. Trimming removed 0 bases from V and 4 bases from J, with 12 bases in between. TCRdb fed the RT-PCR reads into MiXCR, producing one record per CDR3 protein. The sample consists of approximately 15,000 distinct CDR3 sequences, approximately 84% of them appearing once. Whole-study findings and limits: Reportedly, twins' vaccine T cell responses looked partly convergent and partly personalized.

In the case of this clonotype: Its antigen is not known.

The sequence came from a woman under 30 who received the yellow fever vaccine. This chain links TRBV4-2 with TRBJ1-1, with no clear D. Here the sequenced sample was T cells from blood (PBMCs), unsorted or a sorted subset (not recorded which), taken before or after yellow fever vaccination (not recorded which). CDR3 coding DNA: TGTGCCAGCAGCCAAGATAACGGGGATGGCACTGAAGCTTTCTTT. Protein product: CASSQDNGDGTEAFF.